This TCR beta chain stems from a study of cytomegalovirus exposure and HLA in healthy donors. 60 Vbeta and 13 Jbeta primers were used in PCR. The method was immunoSEQ multiplex PCR; TCRdb's version includes in-frame clones alone and lacks a portion of them. Of some 160,000 clones listed, 79% are singletons. V was pared by 5 bases and J by 1 base, with 11 bases between. The CDR3 loop spans 14 amino acids. Germline V CDR1 and CDR2: SNHLY, FYNNEI. The origin of this receptor is a woman aged 40 to 49 in good health and CMV-seronegative. Specimen: PBMCs. The chain employs TRBV2 and TRBJ1-1; D is perhaps TRBD1 (6 bases). CDR3 nucleotide sequence: TGTGCCAGCAGTAACAGGGATGCGAACACTGAAGCTTTCTTT. Amino acid sequence: CASSNRDANTEAFF.